The source of this T cell receptor (beta chain) is a study of blood T cell repertoires in COVID-19. About the study: Sample material is recorded as cDNA or gDNA derived from T cells, B-cell-depleted T cells, or PBMCs.

Only in-frame clones appear in the TCRdb table, and some are missing; sequencing was by immunoSEQ multiplex PCR. The sample has roughly 200,000 clones; around four fifths are singletons. The germline V gene encodes CDR1 SGHRS and CDR2 YFSETQ. The CDR3 totals 13 residues. V shed 0 bases and J shed 3 bases, with 7 bases lying between them. The receptor was derived from a woman aged 65 to 85 with active or convalescent COVID-19. This chain links TRBV5-1 with TRBJ2-7, with D possibly TRBD2 on 5 matching bases. The sequencing sample was made of peripheral blood. The CDR3 is CASSLVANYEQYF. CDR3 in DNA: TGCGCCAGCAGCTTGGTAGCGAACTACGAGCAGTACTTC.